This T cell receptor beta chain was observed in a study of molecular identifiers for immune sequencing clone quantification. Study results and caveats: Clones with over 20 RNA copies captured over 99% of effector molecules but under 1% of naive ones.

TCRdb called the PCR reads again in MiXCR, with one record for every CDR3 protein. The sample consists of fewer than 75,000 distinct CDR3 sequences, 15% to 20% of them appearing once. Trimming at V came to 5 bases and at J to 4 bases, leaving 4 bases not matched to a gene. The V gene's germline CDR1 is MGHRA and CDR2 YSYEKL. The CDR3 covers 14 residues. In this sample, this clonotype turned up many times. Its antigen remains unidentified. The origin of this receptor is a human donor in good health. Some libraries in this study had Jurkat cell RNA spiked in. This chain connects TRBV4-1 to TRBJ2-7; 11 nucleotides match TRBD2. The sequenced sample consisted of naive CD8+ T cells from blood, with Jurkat cell RNA spiked in. Subset described: FACS-sorted CD8+CD4-CCR7+CD45RA+ naive T cells. Here the CDR3 DNA reads TGCGCCAGCAGCTGGCTAGCGGGAGGATACGAGCAGTACTTC. Protein product: CASSWLAGGYEQYF.